These 3 T cell receptor beta chains were sequenced from one sample in a study of beta chain features in type 1 diabetes. General study findings and limits: All four CD4+ subsets of Type 1 diabetes patients contained TCRB CDR3s that were moderately but significantly shorter.

Every bit of the isolated RNA underwent reverse transcription, so sequencing read expressed TCRB transcripts. This table comes from immunoSEQ multiplex PCR, and its TCRdb copy is limited to in-frame clones, with some not included. The sample lists almost 350,000 clones, around 9% seen once, with roughly 1% in the top ten. These receptors have no identified antigens. Sequenced sample: central memory CD4+ T cells from blood. All receptors derive from a man aged 25 to 40 with type 1 diabetes.

This clone was recorded a few times. This sequence joins TRBV18 and TRBJ1-1; no definite D call. The CDR3 sequence is 13 residues long. Trimming cost V 2 bases and J 4 bases, with 8 bases left between them. The germline CDR1 and CDR2 sequences are KGHSH and LQKENI. CDR3 loop: CASSPVEGTEAFF. For the CDR3, the DNA is TGTGCCAGCTCACCAGTGGAAGGCACTGAAGCTTTCTTT.

V is TRBV7-2 and J is TRBJ1-5; 11 nucleotides align to TRBD1. CDR1 SGHTA and CDR2 FQGNSA come from the germline V gene. CDR3 size: 15 residues. V dropped 6 bases and J dropped 6; count of bases not matched to a gene: 7. CDR3 residues: CASSSGTGGFQPQHF. The DNA of the CDR3 is TGTGCCAGCAGTTCCGGGACAGGGGGTTTTCAGCCCCAGCATTTT.

This chain connects TRBV5-1 to TRBJ2-7; D uncertain. This CDR3 is built from 13 residues. Germline CDR1 SGHRS, CDR2 YFSETQ. V gave up 2 bases and J gave up 6 bases, with 12 bases separating them. The CDR3 bases are TGCGCCAGCAGCTTTAGGGCATCGAGCGAGCAGTACTTC. Its translation: CASSFRASSEQYF.